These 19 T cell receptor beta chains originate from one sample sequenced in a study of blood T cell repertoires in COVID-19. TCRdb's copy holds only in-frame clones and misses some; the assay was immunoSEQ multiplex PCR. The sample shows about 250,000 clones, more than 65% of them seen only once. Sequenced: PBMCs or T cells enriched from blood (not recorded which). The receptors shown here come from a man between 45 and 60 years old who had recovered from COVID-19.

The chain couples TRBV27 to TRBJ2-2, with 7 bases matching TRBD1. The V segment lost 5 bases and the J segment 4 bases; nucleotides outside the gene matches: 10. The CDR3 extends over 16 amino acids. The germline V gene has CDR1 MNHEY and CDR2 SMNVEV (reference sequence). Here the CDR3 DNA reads TGTGCCAGCAGTACATACAGGGGCGGTCTCACCGGGGAGCTGTTTTTT. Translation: CASSTYRGGLTGELFF.

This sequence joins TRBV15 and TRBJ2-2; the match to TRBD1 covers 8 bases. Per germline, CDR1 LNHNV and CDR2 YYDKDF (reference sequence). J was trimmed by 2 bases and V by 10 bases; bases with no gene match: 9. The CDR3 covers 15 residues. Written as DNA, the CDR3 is TGTGCCAGTTCTCGGGGACAGGACAACACCGGGGAGCTGTTTTTT. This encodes CASSRGQDNTGELFF. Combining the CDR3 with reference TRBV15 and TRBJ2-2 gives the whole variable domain DAMVIQNPRYQVTQFGKPVTLSCSQTLNHNVMYWYQQKSSQAPKLLFHYYDKDFNNEADTPDNFQSRRPNTSFCFLDIRSPGLGDTAMYLCASSRGQDNTGELFFGEGSRLTVL.

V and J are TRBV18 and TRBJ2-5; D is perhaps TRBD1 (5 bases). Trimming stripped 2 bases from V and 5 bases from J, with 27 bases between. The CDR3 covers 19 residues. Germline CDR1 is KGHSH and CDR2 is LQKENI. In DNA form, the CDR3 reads TGTGCCAGCTCACCAATGGGGCTTTGGGCAGGGTCTACCATGGAGACCCAGTACTTC. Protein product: CASSPMGLWAGSTMETQYF.

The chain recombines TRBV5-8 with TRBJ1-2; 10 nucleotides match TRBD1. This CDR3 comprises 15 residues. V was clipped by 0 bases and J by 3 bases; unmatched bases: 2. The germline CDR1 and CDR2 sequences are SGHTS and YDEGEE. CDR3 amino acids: CASSLAGTGDYGYTF. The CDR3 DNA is TGTGCCAGCAGCTTGGCCGGGACAGGGGACTATGGCTACACCTTC.

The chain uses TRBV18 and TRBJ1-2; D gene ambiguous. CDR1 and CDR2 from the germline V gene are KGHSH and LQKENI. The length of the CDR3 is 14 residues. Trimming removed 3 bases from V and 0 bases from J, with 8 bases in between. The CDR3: CASSPPGANYGYTF. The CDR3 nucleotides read TGTGCCAGCTCACCGCCGGGAGCTAACTATGGCTACACCTTC.

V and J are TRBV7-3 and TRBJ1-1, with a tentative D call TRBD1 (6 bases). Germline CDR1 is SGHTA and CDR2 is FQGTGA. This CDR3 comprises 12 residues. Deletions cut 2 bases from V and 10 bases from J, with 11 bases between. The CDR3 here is CASSLFGQTAFF. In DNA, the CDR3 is TGTGCCAGCAGCTTATTTGGACAGACAGCTTTCTTT.

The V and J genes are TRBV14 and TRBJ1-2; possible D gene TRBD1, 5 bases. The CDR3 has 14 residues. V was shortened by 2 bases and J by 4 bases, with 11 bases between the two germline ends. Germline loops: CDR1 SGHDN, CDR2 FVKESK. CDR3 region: CASSQRGGPYGYTF. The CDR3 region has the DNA TGTGCCAGCAGCCAAAGGGGTGGGCCCTATGGCTACACCTTC.

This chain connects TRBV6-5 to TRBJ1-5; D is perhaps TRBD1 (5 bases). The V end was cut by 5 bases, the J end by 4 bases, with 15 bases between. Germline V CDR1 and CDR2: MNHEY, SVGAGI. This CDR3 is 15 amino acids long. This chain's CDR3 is CASSKTGRVNQPQHF. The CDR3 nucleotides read TGTGCCAGCAGTAAAACGGGCAGGGTGAATCAGCCCCAGCATTTT.

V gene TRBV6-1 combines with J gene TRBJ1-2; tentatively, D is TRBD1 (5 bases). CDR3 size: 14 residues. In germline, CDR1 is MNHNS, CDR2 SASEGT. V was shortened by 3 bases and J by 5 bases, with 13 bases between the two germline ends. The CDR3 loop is CASSEAGRTYGYTF. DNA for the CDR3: TGTGCCAGCAGTGAGGCGGGACGGACTTATGGCTACACCTTC.

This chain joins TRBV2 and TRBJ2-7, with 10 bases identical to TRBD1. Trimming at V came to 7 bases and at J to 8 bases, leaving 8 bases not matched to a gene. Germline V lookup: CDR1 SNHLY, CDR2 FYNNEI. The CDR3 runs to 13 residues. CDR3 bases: TGTGCCAGCAATCGGGGACAGGGGTATCAGCAGTACTTC. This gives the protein CASNRGQGYQQYF.

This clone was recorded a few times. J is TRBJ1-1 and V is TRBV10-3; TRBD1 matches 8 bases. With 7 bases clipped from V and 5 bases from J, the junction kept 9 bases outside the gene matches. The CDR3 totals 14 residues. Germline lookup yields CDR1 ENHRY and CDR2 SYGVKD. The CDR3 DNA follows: TGTGCCATCACTCTGACAGGGGAATTTACTGAAGCTTTCTTT. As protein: CAITLTGEFTEAFF.

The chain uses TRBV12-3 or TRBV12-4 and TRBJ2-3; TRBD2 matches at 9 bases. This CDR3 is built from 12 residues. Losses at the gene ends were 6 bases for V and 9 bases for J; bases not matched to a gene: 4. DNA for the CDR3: TGTGCCAGCAGAAGCGGGGGGCGGACGCAGTATTTT. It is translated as CASRSGGRTQYF.

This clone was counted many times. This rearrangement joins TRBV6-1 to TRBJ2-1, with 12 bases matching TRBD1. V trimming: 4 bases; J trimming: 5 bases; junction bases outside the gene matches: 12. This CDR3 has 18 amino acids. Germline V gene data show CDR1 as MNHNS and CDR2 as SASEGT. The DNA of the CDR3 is TGTGCCAGCAGTGGGGACAGGGGGCAGGTCGGGAGGGACAATGAGCAGTTCTTC. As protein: CASSGDRGQVGRDNEQFF.

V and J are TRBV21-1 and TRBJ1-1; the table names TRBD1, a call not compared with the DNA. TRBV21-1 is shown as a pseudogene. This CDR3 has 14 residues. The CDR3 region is CASRDRGRNTEAFF. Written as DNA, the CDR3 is TGTGCCAGCAGGGACAGGGGGCGCAACACTGAAGCTTTCTTT.

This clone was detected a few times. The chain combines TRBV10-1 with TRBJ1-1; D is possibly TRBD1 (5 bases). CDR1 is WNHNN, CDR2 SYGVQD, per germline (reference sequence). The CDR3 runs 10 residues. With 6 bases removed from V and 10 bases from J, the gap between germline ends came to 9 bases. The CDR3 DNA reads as TGCGCCAGCAGAGCGGGGGGAGCTTTCTTT. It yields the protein CASRAGGAFF.

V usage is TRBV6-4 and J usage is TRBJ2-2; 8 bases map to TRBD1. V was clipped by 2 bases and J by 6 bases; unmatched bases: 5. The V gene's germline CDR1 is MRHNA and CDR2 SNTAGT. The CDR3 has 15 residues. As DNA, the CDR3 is TGTGCCAGCAGTGACGGGACAGGCTCAGCCGGGGAGCTGTTTTTT. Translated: CASSDGTGSAGELFF.

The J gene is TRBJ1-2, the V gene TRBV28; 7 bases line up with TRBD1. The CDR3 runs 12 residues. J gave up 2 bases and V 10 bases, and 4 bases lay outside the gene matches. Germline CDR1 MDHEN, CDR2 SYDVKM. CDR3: CAISDRNYGYTF. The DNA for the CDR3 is TGTGCCATCTCGGACAGGAACTATGGCTACACCTTC.

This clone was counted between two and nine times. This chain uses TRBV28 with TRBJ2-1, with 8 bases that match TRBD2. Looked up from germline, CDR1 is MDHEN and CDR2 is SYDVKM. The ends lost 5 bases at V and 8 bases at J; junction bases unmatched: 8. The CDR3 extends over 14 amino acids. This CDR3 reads CASSAGTRIYEQFF. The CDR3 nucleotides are TGTGCCAGCAGTGCCGGGACTAGGATATATGAGCAGTTCTTC.

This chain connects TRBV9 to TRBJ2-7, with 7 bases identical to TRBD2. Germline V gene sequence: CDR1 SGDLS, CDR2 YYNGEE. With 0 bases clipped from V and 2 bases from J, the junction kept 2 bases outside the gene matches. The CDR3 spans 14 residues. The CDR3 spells CASSVGTRAYEQYF. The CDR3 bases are TGTGCCAGCAGCGTAGGGACTAGAGCCTACGAGCAGTACTTC. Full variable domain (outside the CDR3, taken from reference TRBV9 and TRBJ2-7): DSGVTQTPKHLITATGQRVTLRCSPRSGDLSVYWYQQSLDQGLQFLIQYYNGEERAKGNILERFSAQQFPDLHSELNLSSLELGDSALYFCASSVGTRAYEQYFGPGTRLTVT.